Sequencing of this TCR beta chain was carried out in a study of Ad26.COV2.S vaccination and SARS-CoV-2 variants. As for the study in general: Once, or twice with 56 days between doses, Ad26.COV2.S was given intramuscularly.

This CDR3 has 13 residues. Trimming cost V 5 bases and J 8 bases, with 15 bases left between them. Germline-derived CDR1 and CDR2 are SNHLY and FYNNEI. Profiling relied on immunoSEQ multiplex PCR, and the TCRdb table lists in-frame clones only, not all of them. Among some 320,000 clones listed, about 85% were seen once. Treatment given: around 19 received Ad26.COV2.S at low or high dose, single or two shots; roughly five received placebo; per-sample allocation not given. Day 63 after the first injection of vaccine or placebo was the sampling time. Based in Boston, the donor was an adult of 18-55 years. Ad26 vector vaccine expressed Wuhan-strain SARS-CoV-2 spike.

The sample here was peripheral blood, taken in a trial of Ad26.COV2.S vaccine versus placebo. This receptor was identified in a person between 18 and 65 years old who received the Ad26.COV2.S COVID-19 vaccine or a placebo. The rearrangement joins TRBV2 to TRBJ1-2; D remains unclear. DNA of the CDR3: TGTGCCAGCAGTTACACCGGTGTAGGAGGCTACACCTTC. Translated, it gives CASSYTGVGGYTF.